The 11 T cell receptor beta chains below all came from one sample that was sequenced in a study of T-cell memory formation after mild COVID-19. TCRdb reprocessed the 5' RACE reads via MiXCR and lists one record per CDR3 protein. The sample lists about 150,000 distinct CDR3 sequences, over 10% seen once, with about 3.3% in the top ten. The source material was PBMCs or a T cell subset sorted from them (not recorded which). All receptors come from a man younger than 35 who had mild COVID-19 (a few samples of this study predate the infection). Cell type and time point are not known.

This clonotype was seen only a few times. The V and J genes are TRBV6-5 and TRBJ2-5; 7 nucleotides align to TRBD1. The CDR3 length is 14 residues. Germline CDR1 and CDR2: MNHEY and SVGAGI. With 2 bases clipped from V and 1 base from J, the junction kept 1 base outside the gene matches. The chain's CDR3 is CASSYRDSQETQYF. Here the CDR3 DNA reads TGTGCCAGCAGTTACAGGGACAGCCAAGAGACCCAGTACTTC.

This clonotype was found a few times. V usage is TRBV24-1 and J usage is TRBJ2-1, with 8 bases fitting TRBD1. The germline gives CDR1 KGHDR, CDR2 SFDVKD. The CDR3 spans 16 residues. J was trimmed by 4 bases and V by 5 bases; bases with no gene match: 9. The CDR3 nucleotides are TGTGCCACCAGTGTCGAGACAGGGGCAGGGTACAATGAGCAGTTCTTC. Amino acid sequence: CATSVETGAGYNEQFF.

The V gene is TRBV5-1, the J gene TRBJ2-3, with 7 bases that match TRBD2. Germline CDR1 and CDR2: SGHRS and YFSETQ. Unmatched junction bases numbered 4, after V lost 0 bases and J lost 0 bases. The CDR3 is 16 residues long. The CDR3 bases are TGCGCCAGCAGCTTGGGACTAGCCCTGAGCACAGATACGCAGTATTTT. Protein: CASSLGLALSTDTQYF. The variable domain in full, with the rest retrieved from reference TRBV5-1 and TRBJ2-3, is KAGVTQTPRYLIKTRGQQVTLSCSPISGHRSVSWYQQTPGQGLQFLFEYFSETQRNKGNFPGRFSGRQFSNSRSEMNVSTLELGDSALYLCASSLGLALSTDTQYFGPGTRLTVL.

CDR3 loop: CASSLVGPVSNYGYTF. The CDR3 bases are TGTGCCAGCAGCTTAGTAGGGCCAGTTTCTAACTATGGCTACACCTTC. This chain links TRBV7-2 with TRBJ1-2; D unclear. The V end lost 1 base, the J end lost 0 bases, and 12 bases lay between the germline ends. The V gene's germline CDR1 is SGHTA and CDR2 FQGNSA. CDR3 length equals 16 residues. The entire variable domain, with the rest obtained from reference TRBV7-2 and TRBJ1-2, is as follows: GAGVSQSPSNKVTEKGKDVELRCDPISGHTALYWYRQSLGQGLEFLIYFQGNSAPDKSGLPSDRFSAERTGGSVSTLTIQRTQQEDSAVYLCASSLVGPVSNYGYTFGSGTRLTVV.

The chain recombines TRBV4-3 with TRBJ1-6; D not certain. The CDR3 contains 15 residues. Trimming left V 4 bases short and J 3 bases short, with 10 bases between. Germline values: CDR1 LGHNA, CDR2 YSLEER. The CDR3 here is CASSPGWDYNSPLHF. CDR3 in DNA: TGCGCCAGCAGCCCCGGATGGGACTATAATTCACCCCTCCACTTT.

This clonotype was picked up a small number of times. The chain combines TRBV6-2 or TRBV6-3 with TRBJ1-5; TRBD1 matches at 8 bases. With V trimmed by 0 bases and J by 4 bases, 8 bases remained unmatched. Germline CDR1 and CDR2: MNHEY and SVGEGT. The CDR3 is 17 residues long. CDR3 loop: CASSYSLSRGLNQPQHF. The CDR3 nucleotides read TGTGCCAGCAGTTACTCGCTCTCCAGGGGGCTGAATCAGCCCCAGCATTTT.

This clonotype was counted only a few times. The CDR3 DNA follows: TGTGCCAGCAGCTTAGGGACTAGCGGCCCCCGGGAGACCCAGTACTTC. Translation: CASSLGTSGPRETQYF. This sequence joins TRBV7-9 and TRBJ2-5, with TRBD2 identical over 10 bases. The ends lost 1 base at V and 5 bases at J; junction bases unmatched: 7. CDR1 and CDR2 from the germline V gene are SEHNR and FQNEAQ (reference sequence). The length of the CDR3 is 16 residues.

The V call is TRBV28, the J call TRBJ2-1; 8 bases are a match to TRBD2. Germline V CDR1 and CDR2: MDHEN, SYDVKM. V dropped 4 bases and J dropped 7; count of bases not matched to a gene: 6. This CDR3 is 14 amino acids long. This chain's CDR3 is CASSSGGGLNEQFF. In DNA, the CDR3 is TGTGCCAGCAGTTCGGGGGGGGGCCTAAATGAGCAGTTCTTC.

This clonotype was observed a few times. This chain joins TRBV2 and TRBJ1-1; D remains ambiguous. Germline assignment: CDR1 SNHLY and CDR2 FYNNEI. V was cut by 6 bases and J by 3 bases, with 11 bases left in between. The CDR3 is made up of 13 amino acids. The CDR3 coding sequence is TGTGCCAGCAGACCCGAAGTGTACACTGAAGCTTTCTTT. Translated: CASRPEVYTEAFF.

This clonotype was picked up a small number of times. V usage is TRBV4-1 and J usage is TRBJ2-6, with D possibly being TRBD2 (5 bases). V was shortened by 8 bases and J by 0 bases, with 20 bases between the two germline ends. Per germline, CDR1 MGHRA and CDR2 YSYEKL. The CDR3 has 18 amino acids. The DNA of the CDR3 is TGCGCCAGCGCCGGAGGCACACTTAAGGACTCTGGGGCCAACGTCCTGACTTTC. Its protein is CASAGGTLKDSGANVLTF.

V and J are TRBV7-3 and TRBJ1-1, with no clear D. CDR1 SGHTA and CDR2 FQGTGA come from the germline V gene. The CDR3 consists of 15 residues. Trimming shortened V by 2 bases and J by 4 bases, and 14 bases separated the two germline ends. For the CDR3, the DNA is TGTGCCAGCAGCTTATCCTCGAACCGTGGCACTGAAGCTTTCTTT. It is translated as CASSLSSNRGTEAFF.